This T cell receptor (beta chain) is drawn from a study of T cell clonotyping in hematopoietic cell transplantation (dated by TCRdb to about 2021). Some background on the complete study: A total of 130 to 150 blood samples were collected in the study from approximately 32 consecutive transplant recipients and their related donors. Recruitment of patients ran from 2015 to early 2017, and follow-up continued until late 2020 or until death. Broader findings and caveats from the paper: Broader TCR repertoire diversity after transplant was predicted by Inverse Simpson Index values from donors and from recipients before transplant. The sample size was limited, and because cells were not sorted, the contributions of CD4 and CD8 repertoires could not be separated. Overlap with donor repertoires was found for only a small fraction of recipient repertoires, with over 95% found to appear de novo at the given depth. After transplant, TCR diversity in recipients dropped, and pathologically expanded clonotypes increased progressively from day 30 to day 180.

V is shortened by 0 bases, J by 4 bases, and the region joining them spans 6 bases. From the germline V gene, CDR1 is LGHNA and CDR2 is YSLEER. There are 14 amino acids in the CDR3, from cysteine to phenylalanine inclusive. Only CDR3 DNA is held: 42 bases, read in frame from base 1. On this clone: Its antigen is not yet known. No quality values exist for individual bases; no much larger clone is one base distant.

The immunoSEQ assay, a bias-controlled multiplex PCR using V- and J-specific primers, was used to amplify TCR beta CDR3 regions from genomic DNA. In a second PCR step, the CDR3 amplicons were tagged with a proprietary barcode plus Illumina adapter sequences. An Illumina MiSeq instrument was used to sequence the CDR3 libraries. As for how the authors treated the data: Export and quality control were handled in immunoSEQ Analyzer 3.0, while downstream analyses relied on R Bioconductor and Immunarch. Repertoire metrics were calculated using only productive rearrangements within the normalized downsampled data set. In the normalized cohort, clonotypes with more than 5 templates were defined as pathologically expanded. Repertoire diversity was measured with the Inverse Simpson Index. To capture all clonotypes, CMV-specificity analyses were performed on the non-normalized data set. Entries here come from immuneACCESS through TCRdb and include only in-frame sequences with V and J called. Some clones fail to appear in such tables; in the studies checked, an unresolved V gene covers under half of the shortfall, and the cause of the remainder is unknown. That table supplies the V and J calls and clone size; D and trimming were determined from the DNA. This sample is represented by tens of thousands of clones; around 94% of them were singletons. Around 0.85% of the sample comes from the top ten.

For TCR beta sequencing, blood samples came from the related transplant donors. Nuclei Lysis Solution was used to extract genomic DNA from fresh or cryopreserved unfractionated peripheral blood mononuclear cells. The sequence joins TRBV4-3 to TRBJ1-4; the D gene remains uncertain. The sequenced sample was peripheral blood mononuclear cells. This clonotype was sampled from a woman between 45 and 65 years old in good health. Some clones in this sample may be carry-over from other donors' samples. Read as DNA, the sequence is TGCGCCAGCAGCCAAGACCATAGTAATGAAAAACTGTTTTTT. Its protein reads: CASSQDHSNEKLFF.